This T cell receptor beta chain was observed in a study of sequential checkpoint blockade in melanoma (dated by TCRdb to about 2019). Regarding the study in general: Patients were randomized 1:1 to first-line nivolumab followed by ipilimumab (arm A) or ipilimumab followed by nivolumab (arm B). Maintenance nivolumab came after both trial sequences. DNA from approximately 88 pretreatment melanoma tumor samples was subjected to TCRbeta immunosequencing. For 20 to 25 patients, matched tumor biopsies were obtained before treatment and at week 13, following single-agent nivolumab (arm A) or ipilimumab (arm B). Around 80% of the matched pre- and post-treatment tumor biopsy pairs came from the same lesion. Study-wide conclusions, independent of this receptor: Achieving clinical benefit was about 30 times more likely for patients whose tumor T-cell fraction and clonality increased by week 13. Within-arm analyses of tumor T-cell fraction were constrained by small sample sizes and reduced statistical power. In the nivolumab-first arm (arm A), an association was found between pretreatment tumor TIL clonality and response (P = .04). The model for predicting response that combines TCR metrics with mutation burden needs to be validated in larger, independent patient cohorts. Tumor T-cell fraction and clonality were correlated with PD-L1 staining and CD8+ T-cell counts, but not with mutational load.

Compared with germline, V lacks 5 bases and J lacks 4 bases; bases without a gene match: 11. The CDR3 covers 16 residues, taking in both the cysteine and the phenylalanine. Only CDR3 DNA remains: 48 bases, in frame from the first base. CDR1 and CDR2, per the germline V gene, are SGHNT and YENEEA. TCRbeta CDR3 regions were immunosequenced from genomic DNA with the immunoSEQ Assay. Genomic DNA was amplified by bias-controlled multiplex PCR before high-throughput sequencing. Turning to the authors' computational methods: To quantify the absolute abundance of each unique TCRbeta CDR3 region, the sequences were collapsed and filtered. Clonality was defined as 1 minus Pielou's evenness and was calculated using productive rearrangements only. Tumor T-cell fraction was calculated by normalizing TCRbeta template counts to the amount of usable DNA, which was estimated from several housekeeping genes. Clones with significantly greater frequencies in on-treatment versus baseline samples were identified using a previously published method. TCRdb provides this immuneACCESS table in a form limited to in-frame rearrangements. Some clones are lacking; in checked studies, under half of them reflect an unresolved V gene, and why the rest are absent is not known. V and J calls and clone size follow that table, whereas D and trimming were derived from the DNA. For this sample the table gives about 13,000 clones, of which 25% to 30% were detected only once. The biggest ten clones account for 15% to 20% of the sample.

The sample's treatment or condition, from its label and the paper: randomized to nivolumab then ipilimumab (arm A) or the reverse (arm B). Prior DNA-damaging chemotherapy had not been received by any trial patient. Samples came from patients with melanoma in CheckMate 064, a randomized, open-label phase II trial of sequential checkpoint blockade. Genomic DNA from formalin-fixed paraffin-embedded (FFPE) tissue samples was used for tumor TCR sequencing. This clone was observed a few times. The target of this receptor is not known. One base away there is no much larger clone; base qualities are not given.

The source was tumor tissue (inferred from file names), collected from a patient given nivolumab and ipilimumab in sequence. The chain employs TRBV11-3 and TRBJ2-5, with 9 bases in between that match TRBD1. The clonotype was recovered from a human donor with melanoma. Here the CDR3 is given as CASSDAAGQGGETQYF. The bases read TGTGCCAGCAGCGACGCTGCGGGACAGGGTGGAGAGACCCAGTACTTC.